This T cell receptor beta chain was sequenced for a study of T cells in Graves' hyperthyroidism and ophthalmopathy. Patients aged 18 to 65 had newly diagnosed hyperthyroidism of under 2 months' duration. The blood sample was taken at first hyperthyroidism diagnosis, before any ophthalmopathy symptoms. TCR beta CDR3 sequences were amplified from RNA transcripts. The study used the HTBI primer set for a first-round RT-PCR of the TCR CDR3. TCRdb re-derived calls from the multiplex PCR reads in MiXCR, one entry per CDR3 protein. Of a few hundred thousand distinct CDR3 sequences listed, more than 14% are singletons. This clonotype was seen repeatedly, ten times or more. The CDR3 totals 17 residues. Germline-derived CDR1 and CDR2 are MNHEY and SMNVEV (reference sequence). V shed 4 bases, J shed 1 base, and the junction held 6 bases outside the gene matches.

The sequencing input was blood. This clonotype was obtained from a woman between 40 and 55 years old with Graves' hyperthyroidism that later progressed to Graves' ophthalmopathy. The V and J genes are TRBV27 and TRBJ2-3, with TRBD2 matching over 12 bases. CDR3 nucleotide sequence: TGTGCCAGCAGTTCCCAACGACTAGCGGGAGGCACAGATACGCAGTATTTT. Encoded protein: CASSSQRLAGGTDTQYF.